This T cell receptor beta chain was obtained from a study of blood T cell repertoires in COVID-19. Study details: There were acute and convalescent COVID-19 samples, and they came from the United States, Italy and Spain.

Per the original methods: Estimates of nucleated cell counts were drawn from the amplification of reference gene primers. TCRdb's copy holds only in-frame clones and misses some; the assay was immunoSEQ multiplex PCR. V and J calls and clone size are as listed in that table; D and trimming were resolved from the DNA. The data hold about 86,000 clones, with around 82% observed a single time. The V gene's germline CDR1 is MDHEN and CDR2 SYDVKM. The length of the CDR3 is 15 residues. Between the trimmed V and J ends, which lost 6 bases and 0 bases, there was a span of 12 bases. This receptor was taken from a woman of 80 years or more with acute or convalescent COVID-19. The sequenced sample was peripheral blood. The rearrangement uses TRBV28 and TRBJ1-3; a weak D match, TRBD1 (6 bases). The CDR3 here is CASSRRGPSGNTIYF. In DNA, the CDR3 is TGTGCCAGCAGCCGCAGGGGCCCCTCTGGAAACACCATATATTTT. Together with reference TRBV28 and TRBJ1-3, the CDR3 gives the full variable domain: DVKVTQSSRYLVKRTGEKVFLECVQDMDHENMFWYRQDPGLGLRLIYFSYDVKMKEKGDIPEGYSVSREKKERFSLILESASTNQTSMYLCASSRRGPSGNTIYFGEGSWLTVV.